This TCR beta chain was sequenced during a study of blood T cells in healthy people across ages. From germline, CDR1 is DFQATT and CDR2 SNEGSKA (reference sequence). The V end lost 1 base, the J end lost 5 bases, and 15 bases lay between the germline ends. The CDR3 covers 16 residues. The authors ran a second PCR of about 6 to 12 cycles using a sample-barcoded 5' primer and a J-beta primer mix. TCRdb fed the 5' RACE reads into MiXCR, producing one record per CDR3 protein. The repertoire has around 580,000 distinct CDR3 sequences, under 55% of them found once; the top ten carry around 25%. In regard to this clonotype: Antigen: not known.

General study points: Unsorted PBMC input precluded a conclusive naive versus antigen-experienced comparison. Donor CMV infection status was unknown, possibly confounding age-related changes in expanded clonotypes.

The chain links TRBV20-1 to TRBJ1-6; D not certain. The source of this sequence is a man older than 75 in good health. The sequencing input was blood. CDR3 amino acids: CSARAVGRSNNSPLHF. As DNA, the CDR3 is TGCAGTGCTAGAGCGGTAGGGCGCTCTAATAATTCACCCCTCCACTTT.